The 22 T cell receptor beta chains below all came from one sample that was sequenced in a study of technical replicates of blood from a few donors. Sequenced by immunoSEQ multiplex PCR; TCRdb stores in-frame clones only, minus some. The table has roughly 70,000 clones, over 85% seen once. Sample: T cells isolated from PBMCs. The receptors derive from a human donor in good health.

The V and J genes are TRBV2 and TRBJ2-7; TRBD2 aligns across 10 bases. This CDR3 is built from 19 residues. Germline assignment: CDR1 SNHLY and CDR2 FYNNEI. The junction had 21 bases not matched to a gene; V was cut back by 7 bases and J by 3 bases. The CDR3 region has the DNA TGTGCCAGCACTCTTCCTAGCGGGAGCCTGCCTGATCCCGACTACGAGCAGTACTTC. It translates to CASTLPSGSLPDPDYEQYF.

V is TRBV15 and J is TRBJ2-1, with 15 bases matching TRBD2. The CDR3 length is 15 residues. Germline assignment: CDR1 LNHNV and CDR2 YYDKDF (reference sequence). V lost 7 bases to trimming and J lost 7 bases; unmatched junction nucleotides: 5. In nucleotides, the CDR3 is TGTGCCACCACTGGACTAGCGGGAGGGGTTAATGAGCAGTTCTTC. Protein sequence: CATTGLAGGVNEQFF.

Here the CDR3 DNA reads TGTGCCAGCAGTCGAGGGCCGGACTACGAGCAGTACTTC. Protein product: CASSRGPDYEQYF. The rearrangement joins TRBV6-5 to TRBJ2-7; TRBD2 is a possible D gene (5 bases). Germline-derived CDR1 and CDR2 are MNHEY and SVGAGI. This CDR3 has 13 amino acids. V lost 5 bases and J 3 bases, leaving 11 bases between the germline ends.

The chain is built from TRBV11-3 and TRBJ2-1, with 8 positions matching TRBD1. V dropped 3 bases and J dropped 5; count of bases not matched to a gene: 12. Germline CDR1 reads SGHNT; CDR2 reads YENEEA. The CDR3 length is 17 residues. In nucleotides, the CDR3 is TGTGCCAGCAGCTTCCCCTTCATCGGGACAGGTCACAATGAGCAGTTCTTC. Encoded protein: CASSFPFIGTGHNEQFF.

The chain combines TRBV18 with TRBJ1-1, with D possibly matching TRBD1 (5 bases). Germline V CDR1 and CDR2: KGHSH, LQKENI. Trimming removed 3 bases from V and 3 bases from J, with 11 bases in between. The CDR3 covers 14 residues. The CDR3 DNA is TGTGCCAGCTCACCTGTCTTAGGGGACACTGAAGCTTTCTTT. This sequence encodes CASSPVLGDTEAFF.

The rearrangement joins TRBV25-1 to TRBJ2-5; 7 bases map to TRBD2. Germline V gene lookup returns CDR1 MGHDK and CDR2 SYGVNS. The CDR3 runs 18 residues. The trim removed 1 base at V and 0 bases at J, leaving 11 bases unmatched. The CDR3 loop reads CASSESKGTSAYQETQYF. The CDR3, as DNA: TGTGCCAGCAGTGAATCAAAGGGAACTAGCGCGTACCAAGAGACCCAGTACTTC.

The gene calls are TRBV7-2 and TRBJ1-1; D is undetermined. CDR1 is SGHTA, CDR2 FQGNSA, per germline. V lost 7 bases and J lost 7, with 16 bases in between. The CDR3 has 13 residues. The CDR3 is CASTLSPPGEAFF. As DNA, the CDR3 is TGTGCCAGCACCCTCTCCCCCCCCGGTGAAGCTTTCTTT.

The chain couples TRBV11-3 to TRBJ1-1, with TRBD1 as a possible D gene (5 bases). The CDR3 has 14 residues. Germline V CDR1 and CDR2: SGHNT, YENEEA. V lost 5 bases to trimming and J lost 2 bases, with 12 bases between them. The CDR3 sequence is CASSLGRGNTEAFF. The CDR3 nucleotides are TGTGCCAGCAGCCTGGGGCGGGGAAACACTGAAGCTTTCTTT.

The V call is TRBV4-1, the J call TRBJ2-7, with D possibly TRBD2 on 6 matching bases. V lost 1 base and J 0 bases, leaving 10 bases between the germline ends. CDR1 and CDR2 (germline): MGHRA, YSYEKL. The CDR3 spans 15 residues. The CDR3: CASSQGGLSSYEQYF. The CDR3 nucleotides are TGCGCCAGCAGCCAAGGGGGACTTAGCTCCTACGAGCAGTACTTC.

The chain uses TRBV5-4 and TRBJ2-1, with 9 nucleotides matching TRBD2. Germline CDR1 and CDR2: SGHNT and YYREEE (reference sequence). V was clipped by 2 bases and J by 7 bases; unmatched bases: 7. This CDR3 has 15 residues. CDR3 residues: CASSFWASGINEQFF. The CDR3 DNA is TGTGCCAGCAGCTTTTGGGCTAGCGGGATAAATGAGCAGTTCTTC.

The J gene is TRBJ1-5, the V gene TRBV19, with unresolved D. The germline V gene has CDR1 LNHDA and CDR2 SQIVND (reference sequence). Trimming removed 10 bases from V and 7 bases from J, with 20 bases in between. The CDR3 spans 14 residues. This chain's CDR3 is CATQEAAGIQPQHF. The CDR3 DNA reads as TGTGCCACGCAAGAGGCGGCGGGGATCCAGCCCCAGCATTTT. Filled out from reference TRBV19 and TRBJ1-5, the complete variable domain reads DGGITQSPKYLFRKEGQNVTLSCEQNLNHDAMYWYRQDPGQGLRLIYYSQIVNDFQKGDIAEGYSVSREKKESFPLTVTSAQKNPTAFYLCATQEAAGIQPQHFGDGTRLSIL.

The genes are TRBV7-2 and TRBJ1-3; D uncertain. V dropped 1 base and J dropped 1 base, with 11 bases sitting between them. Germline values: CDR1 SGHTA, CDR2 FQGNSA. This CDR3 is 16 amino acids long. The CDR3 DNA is TGTGCCAGCAGCTTAGGAAGACTTAGATCTGGAAACACCATATATTTT. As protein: CASSLGRLRSGNTIYF.

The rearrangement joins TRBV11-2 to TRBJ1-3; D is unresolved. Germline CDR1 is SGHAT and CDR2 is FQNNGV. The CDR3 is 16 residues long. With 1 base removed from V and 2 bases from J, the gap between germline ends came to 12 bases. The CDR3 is CASSLVGGRAGNTIYF. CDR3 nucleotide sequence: TGTGCCAGCAGCTTAGTCGGTGGGAGGGCTGGAAACACCATATATTTT.

CDR3 sequence: CAISESIQGATNYGYTF. DNA for the CDR3: TGTGCCATCAGTGAGTCCATCCAGGGGGCAACTAACTATGGCTACACCTTC. This chain uses TRBV10-3 with TRBJ1-2; the match to TRBD1 covers 8 bases. The CDR3 is made up of 17 amino acids. CDR1 is ENHRY, CDR2 SYGVKD, per germline. Trimming at V came to 0 bases and at J to 0 bases, leaving 6 bases not matched to a gene.

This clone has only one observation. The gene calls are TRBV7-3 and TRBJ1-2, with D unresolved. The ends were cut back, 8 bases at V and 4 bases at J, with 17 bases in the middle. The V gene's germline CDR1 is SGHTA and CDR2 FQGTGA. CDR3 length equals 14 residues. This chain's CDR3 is CASAPFWRLYGYTF. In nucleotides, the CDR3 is TGTGCCAGCGCACCTTTTTGGAGGCTCTATGGCTACACCTTC.

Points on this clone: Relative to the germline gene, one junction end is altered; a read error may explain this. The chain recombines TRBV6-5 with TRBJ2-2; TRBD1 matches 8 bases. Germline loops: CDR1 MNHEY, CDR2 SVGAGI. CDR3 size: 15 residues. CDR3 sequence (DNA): TGTGCCAGCAGTTGGCAGGGGGCGCTGACCGTGGAGCTGTTTTTT. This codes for CASSWQGALTVELFF.

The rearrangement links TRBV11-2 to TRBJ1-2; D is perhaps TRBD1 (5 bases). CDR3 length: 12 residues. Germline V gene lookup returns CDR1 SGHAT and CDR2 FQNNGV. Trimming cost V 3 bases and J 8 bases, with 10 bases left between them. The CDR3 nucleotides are TGTGCCAGCAGCTTTTCAGGGTTGGGCTACACCTTC. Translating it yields CASSFSGLGYTF.

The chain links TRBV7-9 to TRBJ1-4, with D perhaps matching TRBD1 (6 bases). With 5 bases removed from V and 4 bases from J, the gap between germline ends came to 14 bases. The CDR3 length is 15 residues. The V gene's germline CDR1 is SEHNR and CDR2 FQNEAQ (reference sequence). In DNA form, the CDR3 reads TGTGCCAGCAGCCTCAATACAGGGTTTAATGAAAAACTGTTTTTT. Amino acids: CASSLNTGFNEKLFF.

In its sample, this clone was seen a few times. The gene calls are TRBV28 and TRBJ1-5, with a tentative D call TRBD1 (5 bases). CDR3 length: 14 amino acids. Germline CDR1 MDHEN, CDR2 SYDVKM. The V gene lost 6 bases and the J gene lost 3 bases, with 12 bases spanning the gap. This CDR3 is CASRGGGHNQPQHF. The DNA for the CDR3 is TGTGCCAGCAGGGGGGGAGGGCACAATCAGCCCCAGCATTTT. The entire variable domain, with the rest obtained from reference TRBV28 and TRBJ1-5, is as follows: DVKVTQSSRYLVKRTGEKVFLECVQDMDHENMFWYRQDPGLGLRLIYFSYDVKMKEKGDIPEGYSVSREKKERFSLILESASTNQTSMYLCASRGGGHNQPQHFGDGTRLSIL.

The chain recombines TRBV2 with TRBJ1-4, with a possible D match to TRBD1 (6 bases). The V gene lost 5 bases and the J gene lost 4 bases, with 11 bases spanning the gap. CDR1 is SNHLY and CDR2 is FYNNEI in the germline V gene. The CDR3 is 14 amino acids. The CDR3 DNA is TGTGCCAGCAGTCCGGACAGAGTTAATGAAAAACTGTTTTTT. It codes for CASSPDRVNEKLFF. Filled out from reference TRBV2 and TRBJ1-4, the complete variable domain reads EPEVTQTPSHQVTQMGQEVILRCVPISNHLYFYWYRQILGQKVEFLVSFYNNEISEKSEIFDDQFSVERPDGSNFTLKIRSTKLEDSAMYFCASSPDRVNEKLFFGSGTQLSVL.

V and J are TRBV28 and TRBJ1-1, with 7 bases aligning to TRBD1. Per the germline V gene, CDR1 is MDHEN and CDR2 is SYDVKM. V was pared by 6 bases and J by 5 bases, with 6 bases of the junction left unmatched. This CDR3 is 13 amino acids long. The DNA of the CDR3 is TGTGCCAGCAGCCTACAGGGGCTGACTGAAGCTTTCTTT. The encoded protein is CASSLQGLTEAFF. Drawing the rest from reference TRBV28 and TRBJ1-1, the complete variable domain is DVKVTQSSRYLVKRTGEKVFLECVQDMDHENMFWYRQDPGLGLRLIYFSYDVKMKEKGDIPEGYSVSREKKERFSLILESASTNQTSMYLCASSLQGLTEAFFGQGTRLTVV.

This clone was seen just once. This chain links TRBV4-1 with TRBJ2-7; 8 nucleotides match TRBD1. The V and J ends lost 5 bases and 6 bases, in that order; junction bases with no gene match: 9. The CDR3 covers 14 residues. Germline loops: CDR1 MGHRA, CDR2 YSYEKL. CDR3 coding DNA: TGCGCCAGCAGCTACAGGACAGGGTCTCTCGAGCAGTACTTC. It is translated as CASSYRTGSLEQYF.